This note documents a single TCR beta chain sequence. Using immunoSEQ multiplex PCR, the repertoire was profiled, and TCRdb retains in-frame clones only, with some absent. The sample carries roughly 180,000 clones, over 60% recorded once. The germline V gene encodes CDR1 SEHNR and CDR2 FQNEAQ (reference sequence). V lost 2 bases to trimming and J lost 8 bases, with 12 bases between them. The CDR3 length is 13 residues. These data come from a study of cytotoxic CD8 clonotypes in ibrutinib-treated CLL. This rearrangement joins TRBV7-9 to TRBJ1-2; the D is unclear. Here the sequenced sample was PBMCs, taken after 24 months of ibrutinib treatment. The TCR was taken from a human donor with chronic lymphocytic leukemia. The CDR3 loop is CASSLTGEGGYTF. CDR3 coding DNA: TGTGCCAGCAGCTTAACGGGAGAAGGCGGCTACACCTTC. The full variable domain, its missing parts supplied by reference TRBV7-9 and TRBJ1-2, is DTGVSQNPRHKITKRGQNVTFRCDPISEHNRLYWYRQTLGQGPEFLTYFQNEAQLEKSRLLSDRFSAERPKGSFSTLEIQRTEQGDSAMYLCASSLTGEGGYTFGSGTRLTVV.